A selection of T cell receptor beta chains follows, all from one sample in a study of sequential checkpoint blockade in melanoma. Clones were read by immunoSEQ multiplex PCR, and TCRdb kept only the in-frame ones, dropping some. Of fewer than 15,000 clones listed, about 65% are singletons. Sequencing used CD8+ T cells sorted from blood (inferred from file names), obtained from a patient given nivolumab and ipilimumab in sequence. The origin of the receptors is a human donor with melanoma. Both conserved end residues are trimmed from each CDR3.

length	J	V	CDR3
11	TRBJ2-5	TRBV5-4	ASSSTGEETQY
12	TRBJ2-7	TRBV7-3	ASSLGTEGYEQY
13	TRBJ2-4	TRBV7-2	ASSLRDRGKNIQY
11	TRBJ1-1	TRBV7-9	ATSYDQGQSAF
13	TRBJ1-1	TRBV4-2	ASSKGLGQDTEAF
13	TRBJ2-1	TRBV7-4	ASSLAISRYNEQF
11	TRBJ1-1	TRBV12-5	ASGLPGGTEAF
13	TRBJ2-7	TRBV5-4	ASSLFPGTHYEQY
10	-	TRBV4-1	ASSRDSYEQY
13	TRBJ2-3	TRBV5-8	ASSLESRIADTQY
13	TRBJ2-1	TRBV12-5	ASGLVGLARKEQF
14	TRBJ2-7	TRBV9	ASSSSTSGRPYEQY
13	TRBJ1-1	TRBV4-3	ASSQDQGGSLEAF
13	TRBJ1-2	TRBV5-1	ASSLAAGTVNGYT
15	TRBJ1-1	TRBV11-2	ASSLLIAGGRNTEAF
12	TRBJ2-1	TRBV27	ASSFGLAGAPKF
12	TRBJ2-1	TRBV9	ASSGESSYNEQF
10	TRBJ2-5	TRBV28	ASTQFSETQY
10	TRBJ2-7	TRBV28	ASSYTGVEQY
11	TRBJ2-7	TRBV7-2	ASSPQESYEQY
13	TRBJ2-2	TRBV6-1	ASSERGWNTGELF
12	TRBJ1-2	TRBV10-3	AISESVPNYGYT
14	TRBJ2-7	TRBV5-1	ASTFSGTSGPYEQY
11	TRBJ1-1	TRBV4-2	ASSLHRDTEAF
11	TRBJ2-7	TRBV19	ASRSLGTYEQY
13	TRBJ2-2	TRBV6-6	ASSYKGGSTGELF
11	TRBJ1-6	TRBV27	ASSWGVNSPLH
13	TRBJ2-7	TRBV5-5	ASSFTGAVSYEQY
11	TRBJ2-7	TRBV28	ASRRDTTYEQY
13	TRBJ2-1	TRBV6-1	ASSRTSGSTREQF
12	TRBJ1-6	TRBV11-1	ASSRTGNNSPLH
14	TRBJ1-2	TRBV5-6	ASSFERQGFSYGYT
12	TRBJ1-1	TRBV27	ASSLSGGNTEAF
15	TRBJ2-7	TRBV9	ASSVEGTSPFSYEQY
11	TRBJ2-1	TRBV6-1	ASKEGLYNEQF
12	TRBJ2-7	TRBV9	ASSLTGRAYEQY